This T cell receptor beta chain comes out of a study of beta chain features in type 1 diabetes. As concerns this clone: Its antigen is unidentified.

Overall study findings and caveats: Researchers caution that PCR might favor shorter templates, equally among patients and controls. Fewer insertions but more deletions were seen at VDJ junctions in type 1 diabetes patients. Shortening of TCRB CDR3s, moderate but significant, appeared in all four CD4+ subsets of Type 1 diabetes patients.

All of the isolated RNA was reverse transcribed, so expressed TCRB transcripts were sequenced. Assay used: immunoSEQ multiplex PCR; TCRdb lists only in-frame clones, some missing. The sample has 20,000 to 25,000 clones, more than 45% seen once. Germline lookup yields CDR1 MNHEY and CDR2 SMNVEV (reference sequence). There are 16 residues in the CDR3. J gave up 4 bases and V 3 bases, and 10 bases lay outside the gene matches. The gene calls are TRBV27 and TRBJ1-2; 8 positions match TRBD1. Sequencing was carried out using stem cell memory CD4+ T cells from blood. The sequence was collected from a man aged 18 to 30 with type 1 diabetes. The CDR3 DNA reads TGTGCCAGCAGTTTCTTCCGAGGACAGGGAAGCTATGGCTACACCTTC. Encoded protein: CASSFFRGQGSYGYTF.